The T cell receptor beta chain under discussion was sequenced for a study of T cell repertoires in cytomegalovirus infection (dated by TCRdb to the late 2010s). For the study in its entirety: The HLA type of each donor mattered for the analysis, because public TCR beta signatures pointed to carriage of CMV infection along with the matching HLA type.

Summary of the overall study and its limitations: The ex vivo response was dominated by HLA-C-restricted CMV-specific TCR beta clonotypes, and the single most frequent clonotype in two of eight donors was supplied by these HLA-C-restricted clonotypes. In both this cohort and an independent roughly 350-donor cohort, the cumulative frequency of public TCR beta family members distinguished carriers of CMV infection plus the relevant HLA type.

Points on this clonotype: It lacks a known antigen. No base quality information exists; no much larger clone differs at one position.

V drops 1 base and J drops 4 bases, leaving 13 bases in between. From cysteine to phenylalanine, the CDR3 is 15 amino acids long. Here the CDR3 DNA is all that survives: 45 bases in frame from base 1. The germline V gene gives CDR1 as SGHVS and CDR2 as FQNEAQ. These reads were obtained on an Illumina HiSeq 1500. TCRdb passed the public sequencing reads through fastp at Q25 and MiXCR, retaining productive beta sequences. Each entry is one CDR3 protein sequence, shown with its most common DNA and genes. This sample gives roughly 7,600 distinct CDR3 sequences in total; under 55% of them show up just once. About four fifths of the sample goes to the ten largest clones.

The rearrangement combines TRBV7-8 with TRBJ1-1, with no confident D gene call. The specimen sequenced was PBMCs, sequenced either directly or after in vitro stimulation (not recorded which). The sequence was collected from a human donor in good health (CMV status not recorded). Some clones in this sample may be carry-over from other donors' samples. The base sequence is TGTGCCAGCAGCTTAGATCCGGGGATGAGCACTGAAGCTTTCTTT. Protein translation: CASSLDPGMSTEAFF.